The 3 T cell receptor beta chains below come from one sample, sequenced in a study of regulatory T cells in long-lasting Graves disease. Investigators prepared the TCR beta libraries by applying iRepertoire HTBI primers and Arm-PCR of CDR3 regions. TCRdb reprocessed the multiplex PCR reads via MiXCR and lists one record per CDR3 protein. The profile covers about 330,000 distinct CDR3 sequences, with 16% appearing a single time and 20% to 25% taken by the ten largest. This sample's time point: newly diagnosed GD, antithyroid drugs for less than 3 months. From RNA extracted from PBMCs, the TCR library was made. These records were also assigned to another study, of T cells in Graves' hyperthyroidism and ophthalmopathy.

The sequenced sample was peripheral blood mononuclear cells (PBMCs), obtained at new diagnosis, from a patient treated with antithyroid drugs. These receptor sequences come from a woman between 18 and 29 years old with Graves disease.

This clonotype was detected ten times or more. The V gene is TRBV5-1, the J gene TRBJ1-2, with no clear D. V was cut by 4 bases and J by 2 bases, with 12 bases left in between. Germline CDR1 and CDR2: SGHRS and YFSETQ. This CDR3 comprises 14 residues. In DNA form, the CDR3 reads TGCGCCAGCAGCGCGTCGGCCGCGAACTATGGCTACACCTTC. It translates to CASSASAANYGYTF.

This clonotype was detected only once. The DNA for the CDR3 is TGCGCCAGCAGCTTGGCCGGGACTAGCACTCGTAGCACAGATACGCAGTATTTT. The encoded protein is CASSLAGTSTRSTDTQYF. The genes are TRBV5-1 and TRBJ2-3; 9 bases are a match to TRBD2. The length of the CDR3 is 18 residues. With 0 bases clipped from V and 0 bases from J, the junction kept 8 bases outside the gene matches. The germline V gene encodes CDR1 SGHRS and CDR2 YFSETQ.

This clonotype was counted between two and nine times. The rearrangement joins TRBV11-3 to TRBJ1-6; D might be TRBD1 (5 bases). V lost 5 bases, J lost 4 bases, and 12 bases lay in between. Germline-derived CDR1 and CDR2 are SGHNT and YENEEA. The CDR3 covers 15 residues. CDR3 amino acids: CASSQRAGYNSPLHF. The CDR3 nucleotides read TGTGCCAGCAGCCAAAGGGCAGGGTATAATTCACCCCTCCACTTT.